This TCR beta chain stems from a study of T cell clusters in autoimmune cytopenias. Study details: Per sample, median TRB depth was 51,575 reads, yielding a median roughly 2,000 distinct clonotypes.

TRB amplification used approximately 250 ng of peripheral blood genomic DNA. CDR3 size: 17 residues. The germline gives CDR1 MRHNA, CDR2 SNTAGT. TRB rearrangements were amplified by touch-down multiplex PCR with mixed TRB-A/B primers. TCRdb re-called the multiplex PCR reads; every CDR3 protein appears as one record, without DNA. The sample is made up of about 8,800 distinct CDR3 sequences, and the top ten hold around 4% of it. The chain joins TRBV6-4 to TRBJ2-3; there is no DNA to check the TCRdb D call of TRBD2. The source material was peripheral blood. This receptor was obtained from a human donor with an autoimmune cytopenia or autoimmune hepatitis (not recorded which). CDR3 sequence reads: CASSPGLAGPSPDTQYF.